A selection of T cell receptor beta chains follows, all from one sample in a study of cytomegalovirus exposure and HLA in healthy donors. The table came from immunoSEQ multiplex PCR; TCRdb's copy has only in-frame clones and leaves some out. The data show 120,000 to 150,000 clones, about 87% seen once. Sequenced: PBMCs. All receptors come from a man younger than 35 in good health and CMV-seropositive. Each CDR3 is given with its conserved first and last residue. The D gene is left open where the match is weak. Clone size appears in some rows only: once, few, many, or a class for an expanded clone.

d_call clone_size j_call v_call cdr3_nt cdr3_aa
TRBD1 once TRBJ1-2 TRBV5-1 TGCGCCAGCAGCTTGGCACCAGGGGGCAACTATGGCTACACCTTC CASSLAPGGNYGYTF
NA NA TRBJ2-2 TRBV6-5 TGTGCCAGCAGTTCCCCTGCGGCCGGGGAGCTGTTTTTT CASSSPAAGELFF
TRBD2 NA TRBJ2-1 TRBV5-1 TGCGCCAGCGGGCTTGAACTAGCGGGAGTCAATGAGCAGTTCTTC CASGLELAGVNEQFF
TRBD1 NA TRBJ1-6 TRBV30 TGTGCCTGGAGTTTCTCCGGGACAGGAAATTCACCCCTCCACTTT CAWSFSGTGNSPLHF
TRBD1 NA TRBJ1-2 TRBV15 TGTGCCACCAGCAGGGGACAGCTTAAGGAAGGCTACACCTTC CATSRGQLKEGYTF
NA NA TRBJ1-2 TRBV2 TGTGCCAGCTCCCCGGGAGGATTCTATGGCTACACCTTC CASSPGGFYGYTF
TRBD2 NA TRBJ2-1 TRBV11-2 TGTGCCAGCAGCCCGGGACTAGCGGGATTGCAGTTCTTC CASSPGLAGLQFF
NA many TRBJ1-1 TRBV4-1 TGCGCCAGCAGCCCCCGACAGGATGAAGCTTTCTTT CASSPRQDEAFF
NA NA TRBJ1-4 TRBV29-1 TGCAGCGTTGACAGGGAAGAAAAACTGTTTTTT CSVDREEKLFF
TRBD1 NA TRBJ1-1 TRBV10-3 TGTGCCATCAGGACAACAGGGGAAAAGGGTGAAGCTTTCTTT CAIRTTGEKGEAFF
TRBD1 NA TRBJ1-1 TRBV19 TGTGCCAGTAGTATAAGGACAGGCCCCACTGAAGCTTTCTTT CASSIRTGPTEAFF
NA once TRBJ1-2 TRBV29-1 TGCAGCGTGTACAGGAACCTTAACTATGGCTACACCTTC CSVYRNLNYGYTF
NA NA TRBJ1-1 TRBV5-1 TGCGCCAGCAGCAAAAACCCTTCAGCGGGGGGAGTTCAGAGAGCTTTCTTT CASSKNPSAGGVQRAFF
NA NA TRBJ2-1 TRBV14 TGTGCCAGCAGTCCAGGGCGGAGGCAGTTCTTC CASSPGRRQFF
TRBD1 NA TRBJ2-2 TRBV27 TGTGCCAGCAGTTTAACCGGCAGGGGGCTTACCGGGGAGCTGTTTTTT CASSLTGRGLTGELFF
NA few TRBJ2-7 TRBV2 TGTGCCATCCTTGGGACGGGGGGCTCCCACGAGCAGTACTTC CAILGTGGSHEQYF
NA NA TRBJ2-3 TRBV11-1 TGTGCCAGCAGCTTGCCGCTTACAAACACAGATACGCAGTATTTT CASSLPLTNTDTQYF
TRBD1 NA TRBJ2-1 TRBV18 TGTGCCAGCTCACAAGGACAGGTGAGGGACAATGAGCAGTTCTTC CASSQGQVRDNEQFF
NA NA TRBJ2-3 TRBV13 TGTGCCAGCAGCTTGTCGGGACTTTCTGGTGGAGATACGCAGTATTTT CASSLSGLSGGDTQYF
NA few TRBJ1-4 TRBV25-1 TGTGCCAGCAGTCCTCGACAGGAGAATGAAAAACTGTTTTTT CASSPRQENEKLFF
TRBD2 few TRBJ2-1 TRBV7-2 TGTGCCAGCAGCGGGGGACTAGCGGGTTCTAGTGAGCAGTTCTTC CASSGGLAGSSEQFF
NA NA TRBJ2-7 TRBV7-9 TGTGCCAGCGGACAAAGGGGCTACGAGCAGTACTTC CASGQRGYEQYF
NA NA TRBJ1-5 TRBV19 TGTGCCAGTAGTAGAAAGGTCGGGGATCAGCCCCAGCATTTT CASSRKVGDQPQHF
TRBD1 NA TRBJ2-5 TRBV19 TGTGCCAGTACCGGGACAGGGAGTTTGGAGACCCAGTACTTC CASTGTGSLETQYF
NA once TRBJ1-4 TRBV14 TGTGCCAGCAGCCAAAACAGGGTAACTAATGAAAAACTGTTTTTT CASSQNRVTNEKLFF
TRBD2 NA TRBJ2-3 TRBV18 TGTGCCAGCTCTCCGACTAGCGGGAGGTATACAGATACGCAGTATTTT CASSPTSGRYTDTQYF
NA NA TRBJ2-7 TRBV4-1 TGCGCCAGCAGCCCAAACAGGGGGGGAGGTTACGAGCAGTACTTC CASSPNRGGGYEQYF
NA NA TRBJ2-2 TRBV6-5 TGTGCCAGCAGTTTGACAGATGGGGAGCTGTTTTTT CASSLTDGELFF
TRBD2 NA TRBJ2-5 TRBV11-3 TGTGCCAGCAGCTTAAGAGCGGGAGGAGAAGAGACCCAGTACTTC CASSLRAGGEETQYF
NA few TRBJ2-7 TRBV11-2 TGTGCCAGCAGCTTAGACTTGGAGCAGTACTTC CASSLDLEQYF
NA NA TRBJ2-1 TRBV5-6 TGTGCCAGCAGCTTCGCGAGGGCGAATGAGCAGTTCTTC CASSFARANEQFF